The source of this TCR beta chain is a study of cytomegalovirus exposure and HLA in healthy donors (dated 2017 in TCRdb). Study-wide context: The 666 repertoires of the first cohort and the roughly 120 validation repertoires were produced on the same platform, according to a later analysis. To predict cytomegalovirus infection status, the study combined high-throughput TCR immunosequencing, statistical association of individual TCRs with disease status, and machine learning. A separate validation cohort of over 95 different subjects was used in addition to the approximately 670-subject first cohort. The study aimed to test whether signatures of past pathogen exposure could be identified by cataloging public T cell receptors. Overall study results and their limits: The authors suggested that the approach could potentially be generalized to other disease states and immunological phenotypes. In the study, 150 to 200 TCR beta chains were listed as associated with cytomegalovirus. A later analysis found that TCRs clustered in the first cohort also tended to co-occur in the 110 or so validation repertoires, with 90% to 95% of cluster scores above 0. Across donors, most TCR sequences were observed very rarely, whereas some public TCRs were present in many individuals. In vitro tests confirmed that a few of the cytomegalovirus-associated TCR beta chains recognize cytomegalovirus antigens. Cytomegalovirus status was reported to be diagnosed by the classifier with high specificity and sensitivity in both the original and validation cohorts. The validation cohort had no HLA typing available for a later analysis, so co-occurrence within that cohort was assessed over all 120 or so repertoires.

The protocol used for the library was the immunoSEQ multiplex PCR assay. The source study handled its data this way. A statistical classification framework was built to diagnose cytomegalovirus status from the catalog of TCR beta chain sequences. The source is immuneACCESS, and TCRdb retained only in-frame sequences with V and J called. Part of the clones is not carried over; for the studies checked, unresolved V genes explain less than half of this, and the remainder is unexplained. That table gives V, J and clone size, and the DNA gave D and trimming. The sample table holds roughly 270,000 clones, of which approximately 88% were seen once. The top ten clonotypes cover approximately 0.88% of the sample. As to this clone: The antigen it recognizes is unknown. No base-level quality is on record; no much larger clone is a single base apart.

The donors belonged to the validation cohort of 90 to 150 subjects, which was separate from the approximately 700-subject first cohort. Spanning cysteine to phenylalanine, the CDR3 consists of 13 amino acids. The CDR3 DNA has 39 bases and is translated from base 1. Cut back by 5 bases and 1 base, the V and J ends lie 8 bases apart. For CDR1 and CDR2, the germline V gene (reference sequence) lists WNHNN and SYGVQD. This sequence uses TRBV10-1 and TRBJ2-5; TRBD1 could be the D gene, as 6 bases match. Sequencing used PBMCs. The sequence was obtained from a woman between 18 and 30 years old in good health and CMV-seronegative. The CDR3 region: CASSRQAQETQYF. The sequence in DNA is TGCGCCAGCAGTAGACAGGCCCAAGAGACCCAGTACTTC.